The clone carrying this TCR beta chain was seen once. Its antigen remains unidentified. This specimen comes from a study of PD-1 blockade in classical Hodgkin lymphoma. Overall study: Once every 2 weeks, patients received intravenous nivolumab at 3 mg/kg. Points from the study as a whole: Diversity in CD4+ TCRs, unlike that measured in CD8+ TCRs, had risen significantly by C4D1. Baseline diversity resembling that of newly diagnosed patients was seen in complete responders.

After autologous stem cell transplantation all patients relapsed, and prior brentuximab vedotin exposure differed between cohorts. Sequencing was performed with immunoSEQ multiplex PCR; in TCRdb, only in-frame clones are kept and a portion is missing. The data show 21,000 or so clones, around 70% seen once. Germline V gene data show CDR1 as ENHRY and CDR2 as SYGVKD. The V segment lost 7 bases and the J segment 1 base; nucleotides outside the gene matches: 4. CDR3 length equals 14 residues. V is TRBV10-3 and J is TRBJ2-7, with TRBD1 matching over 10 bases. This material consisted of peripheral blood mononuclear cells (PBMCs), taken at baseline. This receptor was obtained from a human donor with classical Hodgkin lymphoma. The CDR3: CAINPGQGSYEQYF. The CDR3 region has the DNA TGTGCCATCAATCCGGGACAGGGGTCCTACGAGCAGTACTTC.